A single sample is the source of the 14 T cell receptor beta chains below, sequenced in a study of radiation and T cells in renal cell carcinoma. The method was immunoSEQ multiplex PCR; TCRdb's version includes in-frame clones alone and lacks a portion of them. The data contain approximately 100,000 clones, approximately 86% of them seen just once; the ten biggest clones take up approximately 7.9%. The time point here: baseline pretreatment blood. Treatment indicated: 15 Gy SBRT to primary tumor, nephrectomy 4 weeks later. The sequenced sample was blood, obtained from a patient whose treatment included radiotherapy and nephrectomy. Every receptor here comes from a man aged 45-65 years with renal cell carcinoma.

The V and J genes are TRBV30 and TRBJ2-3, with no clear D. The CDR3 runs to 13 residues. Germline assignment: CDR1 GTSNPN and CDR2 SVGIG (reference sequence). Trimming took 1 base from V and 6 from J, leaving 11 bases between them. CDR3 sequence reads: CAWSGFLSDTQYF. CDR3 nucleotide sequence: TGTGCCTGGAGTGGTTTTTTGTCGGATACGCAGTATTTT.

The chain joins TRBV7-9 to TRBJ1-5; 10 nucleotides match TRBD1. The V gene end was trimmed by 5 bases and the J gene end by 2 bases; junction bases not matched to a gene: 6. Germline CDR1 is SEHNR and CDR2 is FQNEAQ (reference sequence). This CDR3 comprises 16 residues. The CDR3 region is CASSHWGTGGNQPQHF. Written as DNA, the CDR3 is TGTGCCAGCAGCCATTGGGGGACAGGGGGCAATCAGCCCCAGCATTTT.

This chain links TRBV7-3 with TRBJ1-2; D is unresolved. The CDR3 covers 16 residues. Between the trimmed V and J ends, which lost 3 bases and 2 bases, there was a span of 16 bases. Per germline, CDR1 SGHTA and CDR2 FQGTGA. For the CDR3, the DNA is TGTGCCAGCAGCTTCGGCCACCCGGACGGAAACTATGGCTACACCTTC. Protein product: CASSFGHPDGNYGYTF.

The rearrangement links TRBV6-6 to TRBJ1-2; no reliable D call. Trimming pared 2 bases from V and 6 bases from J, leaving 16 bases between. The CDR3 contains 15 residues. Germline V gene lookup returns CDR1 MNHNY and CDR2 SVGAGI (reference sequence). The CDR3 loop is CASSYVAVPFDGYTF. CDR3 sequence (DNA): TGTGCCAGCAGTTACGTAGCAGTTCCCTTTGATGGCTACACCTTC.

The chain joins TRBV7-9 to TRBJ1-5, with D hard to call. There are 12 residues in the CDR3. CDR1 SEHNR and CDR2 FQNEAQ come from the germline V gene (reference sequence). V lost 5 bases and J 1 base, leaving 3 bases between the germline ends. The CDR3 region has the DNA TGTGCCAGCAGCGAGAGCAATCAGCCCCAGCATTTT. Translating it yields CASSESNQPQHF.

This clone has a single count. The J gene is TRBJ1-5, the V gene TRBV19; D is ambiguous. V was clipped by 5 bases and J by 0 bases, with 5 bases between them. Looked up from germline, CDR1 is LNHDA and CDR2 is SQIVND (reference sequence). The CDR3 sequence is 13 residues long. CDR3 coding DNA: TGTGCCAGTAGTCCTGTTAGCAATCAGCCCCAGCATTTT. Translating gives CASSPVSNQPQHF.

This chain joins TRBV30 and TRBJ2-5; 12 nucleotides align to TRBD2. Trimming at V came to 2 bases and at J to 5 bases, leaving 3 bases not matched to a gene. Germline V lookup: CDR1 GTSNPN, CDR2 SVGIG (reference sequence). The CDR3 contains 14 residues. CDR3 region: CAWSRLAGGETQYF. The CDR3 DNA sequence: TGTGCCTGGAGTCGGCTAGCGGGAGGGGAGACCCAGTACTTC.

The V call is TRBV30, the J call TRBJ1-5; 7 positions agree with TRBD1. Germline CDR1 reads GTSNPN; CDR2 reads SVGIG (reference sequence). The CDR3 runs to 14 residues. V was pared by 2 bases and J by 6 bases, with 7 bases of the junction left unmatched. The CDR3 here is CAWSKSGGSQPQHF. CDR3 in DNA: TGTGCCTGGAGTAAGTCAGGGGGGTCTCAGCCCCAGCATTTT.

This clone appeared a single time. The V and J genes are TRBV28 and TRBJ2-2; 14 nucleotides match TRBD2. With V trimmed by 4 bases and J by 5 bases, 3 bases remained unmatched. Germline CDR1 reads MDHEN; CDR2 reads SYDVKM. This CDR3 comprises 16 residues. The CDR3 protein is CASSSGLAGATGELFF. The CDR3 DNA is TGTGCCAGCAGTTCGGGACTAGCGGGAGCGACCGGGGAGCTGTTTTTT.

The J gene is TRBJ2-5, the V gene TRBV7-9; TRBD1 might be the D (6 bases). The V gene's germline CDR1 is SEHNR and CDR2 FQNEAQ (reference sequence). The CDR3 length is 15 residues. The V end was cut by 4 bases, the J end by 1 base, with 13 bases between. The CDR3 reads CASSSPQGSQETQYF. CDR3 bases: TGTGCCAGCAGCTCCCCTCAGGGGAGCCAAGAGACCCAGTACTTC.

V is TRBV19 and J is TRBJ2-3, with D possibly being TRBD2 (6 bases). Germline assignment: CDR1 LNHDA and CDR2 SQIVND (reference sequence). V lost 6 bases and J lost 3, with 16 bases in between. CDR3 length equals 15 residues. CDR3 amino acids: CASSPGLVGTDTQYF. In DNA, the CDR3 is TGTGCCAGTAGCCCGGGACTTGTAGGGACAGATACGCAGTATTTT.

This clone was counted once. V is TRBV28 and J is TRBJ2-7, with no clear D. Per germline, CDR1 MDHEN and CDR2 SYDVKM. The CDR3 is 15 amino acids. The V gene lost 10 bases and the J gene lost 5 bases, with 24 bases spanning the gap. This CDR3 reads CATLNGAAEDHEQYF. Here the CDR3 DNA reads TGTGCCACTTTAAACGGCGCGGCAGAAGACCACGAGCAGTACTTC.

This clone showed up just once. This chain connects TRBV9 to TRBJ2-7; TRBD2 aligns across 11 bases. Germline V gene data show CDR1 as SGDLS and CDR2 as YYNGEE. Trimming at V came to 0 bases and at J to 6 bases, leaving 5 bases not matched to a gene. The CDR3 has 15 amino acids. DNA for the CDR3: TGTGCCAGCAGCGTAGGTGGACTAGCGGGCGCCGAGCAGTACTTC. Protein: CASSVGGLAGAEQYF.

This clone turned up a few times. This chain joins TRBV11-1 and TRBJ2-5, with D tentatively TRBD2 (7 bases). The CDR3 has 15 amino acids. Per the germline V gene, CDR1 is SGHAT and CDR2 is FQDESV (reference sequence). V lost 5 bases, J lost 5 bases, and 18 bases lay in between. The CDR3 sequence: CASSQGTTLRETQYF. The CDR3 coding sequence is TGTGCCAGCAGCCAGGGGACTACCCTCCGGGAGACCCAGTACTTC.